A single sample is the source of the 9 T cell receptor beta chains below, sequenced in a study of STAT3 mutations in large granular lymphocyte leukemia. The study's findings and limits: In T-cell large granular lymphocyte leukemia, about half of patients showed multiple immunodominant subclonotypes.

Antigen specificity for these receptors is unknown. Libraries were prepared by immunoSEQ multiplex PCR; TCRdb keeps only in-frame clonotypes and omits some of them. Found here are 2,500 to 3,000 clones, approximately 90% of them singletons; the top ten hold more than 85%. The specimen sequenced was peripheral blood mononuclear cells. The receptors were sampled from a woman in her seventies with T-cell large granular lymphocyte leukemia. Some clones in this sample may be carry-over from other donors' samples.

The V gene is TRBV29-1, the J gene TRBJ2-7; D remains unclear. This CDR3 region has 13 residues. Germline CDR1 and CDR2: SQVTM and ANQGSEA. V was trimmed by 4 bases and J by 1 base, leaving 11 bases between them. CDR3 region: CSVVRGASYEQYF. Here the CDR3 DNA reads TGCAGCGTTGTTCGTGGAGCTTCCTACGAGCAGTACTTC.

J is TRBJ1-2 and V is TRBV10-3, with a tentative D call TRBD1 (6 bases). Trimming removed 2 bases at V and 2 bases at J, with 6 bases between. This CDR3 comprises 13 residues. The V gene's germline CDR1 is ENHRY and CDR2 SYGVKD. As DNA, the CDR3 is TGTGCCATCAGTGAGGACAGGAACTATGGCTACACCTTC. Protein sequence: CAISEDRNYGYTF.

The chain joins TRBV5-1 to TRBJ1-6, with unresolved D. The V end lost 0 bases, the J end lost 6 bases, and 22 bases lay between the germline ends. The CDR3 runs 19 residues. CDR1 is SGHRS, CDR2 YFSETQ, per germline. In DNA, the CDR3 is TGCGCCAGCAGCTTGGCCGGGCCGTACAGAGGTACGGGTAATTCACCCCTCCACTTT. It encodes CASSLAGPYRGTGNSPLHF.

The chain joins TRBV6-6 to TRBJ1-1; D is unresolved. CDR3 size: 11 residues. CDR1 is MNHNY and CDR2 is SVGAGI in the germline V gene (reference sequence). Trimming cost V 6 bases and J 7 bases, with 9 bases left between them. CDR3 in DNA: TGTGCCAGCAGCCCCTCAGTTGAAGCTTTCTTT. This translates into CASSPSVEAFF.

The chain employs TRBV20-1 and TRBJ1-1; the D gene is possibly TRBD1 (5 bases). The V and J ends lost 5 bases and 7 bases respectively, with 11 bases between them. The CDR3 consists of 11 residues. Per the germline V gene, CDR1 is DFQATT and CDR2 is SNEGSKA (reference sequence). This CDR3 is CSADQGGEAFF. CDR3 nucleotide sequence: TGCAGTGCTGATCAGGGCGGTGAAGCTTTCTTT.

The rearrangement uses TRBV29-1 and TRBJ1-2; the D gene is possibly TRBD1 (5 bases). Between the trimmed V and J ends, which lost 7 bases and 0 bases, there was a span of 12 bases. Germline V gene sequence: CDR1 SQVTM, CDR2 ANQGSEA. The CDR3 is made up of 13 amino acids. This CDR3 reads CSADTGSNYGYTF. CDR3 nucleotides: TGCAGCGCTGATACAGGTTCTAACTATGGCTACACCTTC. The full variable domain, completed using reference TRBV29-1 and TRBJ1-2, is SAVISQKPSRDICQRGTSLTIQCQVDSQVTMMFWYRQQPGQSLTLIATANQGSEATYESGFVIDKFPISRPNLTFSTLTVSNMSPEDSSIYLCSADTGSNYGYTFGSGTRLTVV.

The rearrangement joins TRBV11-2 to TRBJ2-2, with D unclear. The V gene lost 1 base and the J gene lost 6 bases, with 12 bases spanning the gap. The CDR3 extends over 15 amino acids. Germline loops: CDR1 SGHAT, CDR2 FQNNGV. The CDR3 DNA reads TGTGCCAGCAGCTTAGTACCTAGGAATCCCGGGGAGCTGTTTTTT. Protein product: CASSLVPRNPGELFF.

The V and J genes are TRBV30 and TRBJ1-6; tentative D call: TRBD1 (5 bases). The ends were cut back, 1 base at V and 7 bases at J, with 17 bases in the middle. CDR3 size: 16 residues. Per germline, CDR1 GTSNPN and CDR2 SVGIG (reference sequence). CDR3 loop: CAWSELGWDANSPLHF. The CDR3 nucleotides are TGTGCCTGGAGTGAGTTAGGGTGGGACGCCAATTCACCCCTCCACTTT.

The rearrangement joins TRBV9 to TRBJ1-6, with 8 bases aligning to TRBD1. The V gene's germline CDR1 is SGDLS and CDR2 YYNGEE. The CDR3 length is 17 residues. J lost 0 bases, V lost 3 bases, and 5 bases had no gene match. The CDR3 sequence is CASSARQGTSYNSPLHF. The CDR3 region has the DNA TGTGCCAGCAGCGCCCGACAGGGGACCTCCTATAATTCACCCCTCCACTTT. The variable domain in full, with the rest retrieved from reference TRBV9 and TRBJ1-6, is DSGVTQTPKHLITATGQRVTLRCSPRSGDLSVYWYQQSLDQGLQFLIQYYNGEERAKGNILERFSAQQFPDLHSELNLSSLELGDSALYFCASSARQGTSYNSPLHFGNGTRLTVT.